The 15 T cell receptor beta chains below come from one sample, sequenced in a study of cytomegalovirus exposure and HLA in healthy donors. The PCR made use of 60 Vbeta and 13 Jbeta primers. Method: immunoSEQ multiplex PCR; TCRdb's copy keeps in-frame clones and lacks some. The sample lists fewer than 150,000 clones, 60% to 80% occurring once. The specimen sequenced was PBMCs. These receptors were obtained from a man aged 45-65 years in good health and CMV-seronegative.

This chain links TRBV6-6 with TRBJ2-7; weak D call: TRBD2 (6 bases). Trimming cost V 2 bases and J 0 bases, with 14 bases left between them. The CDR3 has 16 amino acids. Germline CDR1 reads MNHNY; CDR2 reads SVGAGI (reference sequence). This CDR3 is CASSYAGNYGSYEQYF. The CDR3 coding sequence is TGTGCCAGCAGTTACGCGGGAAATTATGGCTCCTACGAGCAGTACTTC.

The rearrangement links TRBV5-1 to TRBJ2-7, with D perhaps TRBD1 (5 bases). Looked up from germline, CDR1 is SGHRS and CDR2 is YFSETQ. The CDR3 loop spans 15 amino acids. Trimming pared 3 bases from V and 6 bases from J, leaving 19 bases between. The CDR3 DNA reads as TGCGCCAGCAGCTCTGGGGCCGCGAACGTAGGCGAGCAGTACTTC. It encodes CASSSGAANVGEQYF.

The chain couples TRBV27 to TRBJ2-3, with TRBD2 matching over 8 bases. Germline-derived CDR1 and CDR2 are MNHEY and SMNVEV (reference sequence). The CDR3 is made up of 15 amino acids. Trimming cost V 3 bases and J 4 bases; bases outside gene matches: 6. The chain's CDR3 is CASSFLSGIPDTQYF. The CDR3 DNA reads TGTGCCAGCAGTTTCCTTAGCGGGATCCCAGATACGCAGTATTTT.

The chain recombines TRBV20-1 with TRBJ2-1, with no clear D. V lost 3 bases and J 9 bases, leaving 6 bases between the germline ends. The CDR3 is 10 residues long. Germline values: CDR1 DFQATT, CDR2 SNEGSKA (reference sequence). The CDR3: CSARASEQFF. CDR3 in DNA: TGCAGTGCTAGGGCAAGTGAGCAGTTCTTC.

The chain combines TRBV29-1 with TRBJ2-7, with 10 bases aligning to TRBD1. V dropped 6 bases and J dropped 2; count of bases not matched to a gene: 7. Germline V gene lookup returns CDR1 SQVTM and CDR2 ANQGSEA. This CDR3 has 14 amino acids. Written as DNA, the CDR3 is TGCAGCGTGGGGAGGACAGGGGGAACCTACGAGCAGTACTTC. As protein: CSVGRTGGTYEQYF.

This chain links TRBV9 with TRBJ2-1; D gene uncertain. The CDR3 sequence is 14 residues long. The V gene's germline CDR1 is SGDLS and CDR2 YYNGEE. V was cut by 0 bases and J by 2 bases, with 6 bases left in between. CDR3 sequence reads: CASSVDSTYNEQFF. DNA of the CDR3: TGTGCCAGCAGCGTAGACAGTACCTACAATGAGCAGTTCTTC.

The genes are TRBV7-9 and TRBJ2-7, with 7 bases lining up with TRBD1. CDR3 size: 15 residues. V lost 5 bases and J lost 3; bases outside the gene matches: 10. Germline V gene data show CDR1 as SEHNR and CDR2 as FQNEAQ (reference sequence). The CDR3 coding sequence is TGTGCCAGCAGCCCACCGGGGACAGTCGTCTACGAGCAGTACTTC. Translated: CASSPPGTVVYEQYF.

The chain has TRBV6-6 and TRBJ1-5, with D possibly TRBD1 on 5 matching bases. The CDR3 has 14 amino acids. V was pared by 6 bases and J by 3 bases, with 12 bases between. The germline V gene encodes CDR1 MNHNY and CDR2 SVGAGI (reference sequence). CDR3 amino acids: CASSEGLNNQPQHF. CDR3 bases: TGTGCCAGCAGCGAGGGACTGAACAATCAGCCCCAGCATTTT.

For the CDR3, the DNA is TGTGCCAGCACCCCGCGGAGACCGGAGACCCAGTACTTC. Its protein product is CASTPRRPETQYF. The chain joins TRBV21-1 to TRBJ2-5; TRBD2 is taken as the D call from the table, unchecked against the DNA. TRBV21-1 is annotated as a pseudogene. This CDR3 has 13 amino acids.

J is TRBJ2-5 and V is TRBV5-4; tentatively, D is TRBD2 (5 bases). This CDR3 is built from 14 residues. V lost 4 bases and J lost 3, with 13 bases in between. CDR1 and CDR2 from the germline V gene are SGHNT and YYREEE (reference sequence). Here the CDR3 reads CASSRPDGEETQYF. Written as DNA, the CDR3 is TGTGCCAGCAGCAGACCCGACGGGGAAGAGACCCAGTACTTC.

This sequence joins TRBV6-6 and TRBJ2-5; D not resolved. The V gene's germline CDR1 is MNHNY and CDR2 SVGAGI (reference sequence). Between the trimmed V and J ends, which lost 8 bases and 2 bases, there was a span of 9 bases. The CDR3 sequence is 12 residues long. The CDR3 here is CASGTAQETQYF. The CDR3 nucleotides read TGTGCCAGCGGCACCGCACAAGAGACCCAGTACTTC.

The rearrangement joins TRBV29-1 to TRBJ2-2, with 10 bases matching TRBD1. Germline trimming cut 7 bases from V and 4 bases from J; bases unmatched to any gene: 9. The length of the CDR3 is 15 residues. Germline values: CDR1 SQVTM, CDR2 ANQGSEA. CDR3 region: CSGRTGGIGTGELFF. CDR3 nucleotides: TGCAGCGGCCGGACAGGGGGAATAGGCACCGGGGAGCTGTTTTTT.

This clone was detected once. V usage is TRBV2 and J usage is TRBJ1-5, with 9 bases fitting TRBD1. The CDR3 runs to 15 residues. Germline-derived CDR1 and CDR2 are SNHLY and FYNNEI. With V trimmed by 6 bases and J by 4 bases, 7 bases remained unmatched. This chain's CDR3 is CASRWGQGSNQPQHF. The DNA of the CDR3 is TGTGCCAGCAGGTGGGGACAGGGATCAAATCAGCCCCAGCATTTT. The full variable domain, rest sourced from reference TRBV2 and TRBJ1-5, is EPEVTQTPSHQVTQMGQEVILRCVPISNHLYFYWYRQILGQKVEFLVSFYNNEISEKSEIFDDQFSVERPDGSNFTLKIRSTKLEDSAMYFCASRWGQGSNQPQHFGDGTRLSIL.

The chain uses TRBV30 and TRBJ1-2; D gene uncertain. Trimming removed 3 bases from V and 3 bases from J, with 14 bases in between. The germline gives CDR1 GTSNPN, CDR2 SVGIG (reference sequence). The CDR3 loop spans 14 amino acids. CDR3 nucleotide sequence: TGTGCCTGGAGGGGCAATCAGGAATACTATGGCTACACCTTC. This sequence encodes CAWRGNQEYYGYTF.

This chain links TRBV7-9 with TRBJ2-1; D is perhaps TRBD2 (5 bases). There are 15 residues in the CDR3. Germline lookup yields CDR1 SEHNR and CDR2 FQNEAQ (reference sequence). The V gene lost 8 bases and the J gene lost 9 bases, with 23 bases spanning the gap. The CDR3 is CASYTSGAGKVEQFF. DNA for the CDR3: TGTGCCAGCTACACCAGCGGCGCGGGTAAGGTTGAGCAGTTCTTC. Full variable domain (remainder filled in from reference TRBV7-9 and TRBJ2-1): DTGVSQNPRHKITKRGQNVTFRCDPISEHNRLYWYRQTLGQGPEFLTYFQNEAQLEKSRLLSDRFSAERPKGSFSTLEIQRTEQGDSAMYLCASYTSGAGKVEQFFGPGTRLTVL.